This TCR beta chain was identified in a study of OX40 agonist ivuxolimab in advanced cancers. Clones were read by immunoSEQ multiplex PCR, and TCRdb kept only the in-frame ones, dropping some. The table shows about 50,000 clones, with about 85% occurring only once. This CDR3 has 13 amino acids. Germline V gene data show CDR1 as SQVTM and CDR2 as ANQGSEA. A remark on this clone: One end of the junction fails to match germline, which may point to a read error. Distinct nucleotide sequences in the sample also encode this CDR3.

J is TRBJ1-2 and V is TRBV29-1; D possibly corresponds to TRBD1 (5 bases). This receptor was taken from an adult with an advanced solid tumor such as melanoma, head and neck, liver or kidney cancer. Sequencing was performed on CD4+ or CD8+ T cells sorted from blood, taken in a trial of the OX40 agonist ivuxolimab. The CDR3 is CSVGGGGDYGYTF. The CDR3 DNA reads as TGTAGCGTTGGTGGTGGGGGAGACTATGGCTACACCTTC.